The next 11 T cell receptor beta chains were all read from a single sample in a study of regulatory T cells in long-lasting Graves disease. Time point described: persistent/refractory GD, antithyroid drugs over 5 years with positive TRAb. After RNA was extracted from PBMCs, the TCR library was made from it. Arm-PCR of CDR3 regions and iRepertoire HTBI primers were the basis on which TCR beta libraries were built. Via MiXCR, TCRdb re-called the multiplex PCR reads, giving one row per CDR3 protein. The top ten hold over 6% of the sample, which has around 450,000 distinct CDR3 sequences, about a fifth seen once. Here the sequenced sample was peripheral blood mononuclear cells (PBMCs), taken when the disease was refractory, from a patient treated with antithyroid drugs. The receptors were sampled from a female donor with Graves disease.

This clonotype was recorded many times. J is TRBJ2-5 and V is TRBV11-2; maybe TRBD1 (6 bases). CDR3 length equals 17 residues. The V gene's germline CDR1 is SGHAT and CDR2 FQNNGV. Trimming left V 5 bases short and J 1 base short, with 20 bases between. Here the CDR3 DNA reads TGTGCCAGCAGCCCCATCAAGGGGGTGGGGCTCCAAGAGACCCAGTACTTC. Encoded protein: CASSPIKGVGLQETQYF. Full variable domain (remainder filled in from reference TRBV11-2 and TRBJ2-5): EAGVAQSPRYKIIEKRQSVAFWCNPISGHATLYWYQQILGQGPKLLIQFQNNGVVDDSQLPKDRFSAERLKGVDSTLKIQPAKLEDSAVYLCASSPIKGVGLQETQYFGPGTRLLVL.

Note on this clonotype: A much larger clone is a single base away; this may be a read error. V gene TRBV28 combines with J gene TRBJ2-2; 9 nucleotides match TRBD1. The CDR3 is made up of 14 amino acids. The V gene's germline CDR1 is MDHEN and CDR2 SYDVKM. The CDR3 loop reads CASTGTGPTGEPFF. DNA for the CDR3: TGTGCCAGCACCGGGACAGGGCCCACCGGGGAGCCGTTTTTT.

This clonotype has a handful of counts. The gene calls are TRBV30 and TRBJ2-3; D unclear. This CDR3 has 12 amino acids. Trimming took 4 bases from V and 6 from J, leaving 11 bases between them. Germline lookup yields CDR1 GTSNPN and CDR2 SVGIG (reference sequence). The chain's CDR3 is CAWTRVPDTQYF. CDR3 bases: TGTGCCTGGACCAGAGTTCCGGATACGCAGTATTTT.

This clonotype was counted ten times or more. The genes are TRBV20-1 and TRBJ2-5; 10 bases are shared with TRBD1. This CDR3 has 15 amino acids. Germline CDR1 reads DFQATT; CDR2 reads SNEGSKA (reference sequence). Germline trimming cut 3 bases from V and 6 bases from J; bases unmatched to any gene: 10. The CDR3 DNA reads TGCAGTGCTAGTGGGACAGGGGTGGACAAGAAGACCCAGTACTTC. It translates to CSASGTGVDKKTQYF.

This sequence joins TRBV4-3 and TRBJ1-4; maybe TRBD1 (5 bases). This CDR3 region has 15 residues. V gave up 4 bases and J gave up 5 bases, with 14 bases separating them. Germline CDR1 and CDR2: LGHNA and YSLEER. The CDR3 spells CASSPNGGLNEKLFF. The CDR3 coding sequence is TGCGCCAGCAGCCCCAATGGGGGTCTGAATGAAAAACTGTTTTTT.

A few counts support this clonotype. The chain has TRBV9 and TRBJ2-7; the D call may be TRBD1 or TRBD2 (5 bases each). The CDR3 loop spans 14 amino acids. V was trimmed by 3 bases and J by 2 bases, leaving 12 bases between them. Germline CDR1 reads SGDLS; CDR2 reads YYNGEE. As DNA, the CDR3 is TGTGCCAGCAGCGGACTTGGGGACCCCTACGAGCAGTACTTC. It is translated as CASSGLGDPYEQYF.

At least ten counts were recorded for this clonotype. The chain employs TRBV20-1 and TRBJ2-5; D is possibly TRBD1 or TRBD2 (7 bases each). The germline gives CDR1 DFQATT, CDR2 SNEGSKA (reference sequence). The CDR3 has 13 amino acids. V gave up 1 base and J gave up 5 bases, with 11 bases separating them. CDR3 loop: CSARGQGGETQYF. The CDR3 DNA follows: TGCAGTGCTAGAGGACAGGGAGGGGAGACCCAGTACTTC.

The chain uses TRBV4-1 and TRBJ1-5; possibly TRBD1 for D (5 bases). V lost 1 base, J lost 7 bases, and 14 bases lay in between. The CDR3 is made up of 15 amino acids. Germline CDR1 MGHRA, CDR2 YSYEKL. The CDR3 region has the DNA TGCGCCAGCAGCCAAGTCGGGCAGGGCGCGCAGCCCCAGCATTTT. Residues: CASSQVGQGAQPQHF.

This clonotype was seen more than once but under ten times. This chain links TRBV29-1 with TRBJ1-2, with D maybe TRBD1 (5 bases). This CDR3 has 11 residues. CDR1 is SQVTM, CDR2 ANQGSEA, per germline. V lost 7 bases, J lost 10 bases, and 16 bases lay in between. The CDR3 DNA reads TGCAGCGGGGGGGGGGTAGAGGACTACACCTTC. Translated: CSGGGVEDYTF.

This clonotype was seen repeatedly, ten times or more. The CDR3 protein is CASTLTPYTALGSNQPQHF. The CDR3, as DNA: TGTGCCAGCACCCTCACGCCGTATACGGCCTTGGGAAGTAATCAGCCCCAGCATTTT. The chain joins TRBV6-1 to TRBJ1-5; D remains unclear. The germline V gene has CDR1 MNHNS and CDR2 SASEGT. Trimming took off 7 bases at V and 4 bases at J, with 29 bases between the two ends. The CDR3 runs 19 residues.

This rearrangement joins TRBV13 to TRBJ1-5; D call uncertain. The V gene's germline CDR1 is PRHDT and CDR2 FYEKMQ (reference sequence). The V and J ends lost 5 bases and 0 bases respectively, with 17 bases between them. The CDR3 is made up of 17 amino acids. CDR3 loop: CASSQDWRADSNQPQHF. Written as DNA, the CDR3 is TGTGCCAGCAGCCAAGATTGGCGTGCAGATAGCAATCAGCCCCAGCATTTT.